This TCR beta chain was sequenced during a study of T cells after yellow fever vaccination. Study-level results: Clonotypes found in both CD4 and CD8 compartments made up a small share.

Trimming took 4 bases from V and 2 from J, leaving 12 bases between them. The CDR3 is made up of 16 amino acids. From germline, CDR1 is SEHNR and CDR2 FQNEAQ (reference sequence). This clonotype turned up a few times. Its matching antigen is unknown. Each CDR3 protein is one row after TCRdb ran MiXCR on the 5' RACE reads. The table shows around 590,000 distinct CDR3 sequences, with 12% occurring only once. V gene TRBV7-9 combines with J gene TRBJ2-6; D is tentatively TRBD1 or TRBD2 (7 bases each). The sequence was collected from a man aged 25-45 years who received the YFV17D yellow fever vaccine. The sequencing here drew on PBMCs, taken on the day of the yellow fever booster vaccination. This CDR3 reads CASSSGGAPGANVLTF. The CDR3 coding sequence is TGTGCCAGCAGCTCAGGGGGGGCGCCTGGGGCCAACGTCCTGACTTTC.